This TCR beta chain was captured in a study of blood T cell repertoires in COVID-19. Germline V gene lookup returns CDR1 SQVTM and CDR2 ANQGSEA. Trimming took 7 bases from V and 4 from J, leaving 15 bases between them. This CDR3 is built from 13 residues. Profiling relied on immunoSEQ multiplex PCR, and the TCRdb table lists in-frame clones only, not all of them. Of roughly 230,000 clones in the sample, approximately 77% were seen once. Input material: peripheral blood. The clonotype comes from a woman aged 80 or over with acute or convalescent COVID-19. J is TRBJ2-3 and V is TRBV29-1; weak D call: TRBD2 (5 bases). CDR3 in amino acids: CSAGLLSPDTQYF. As DNA, the CDR3 is TGCAGCGCTGGACTCCTAAGCCCAGATACGCAGTATTTT.